This T cell receptor (beta chain) was sequenced during a study of blood T cell repertoires in COVID-19. Study context: Donors in the United States, Italy and Spain gave samples during acute or convalescent COVID-19. Sources were T cells, B-cell-depleted T cells, or PBMCs; the material itself was cDNA or gDNA.

As handled by the study authors: Amplification of reference gene primers provided the estimated nucleated cell counts. The method was immunoSEQ multiplex PCR; TCRdb's version includes in-frame clones alone and lacks a portion of them. V, J and clone size derive from that table, while D and trimming were established from the DNA sequence. The repertoire includes some 80,000 clones, approximately 80% of them detected once, and approximately 12% sits in the top ten. CDR3 length: 12 amino acids. CDR1 and CDR2 (germline): MDHEN, SYDVKM. J was trimmed by 7 bases and V by 6 bases; bases with no gene match: 6.

The chain combines TRBV28 with TRBJ2-7; TRBD2 matches at 7 bases. This clonotype was sampled from a human donor in a cohort sampled during active COVID-19. The sequencing input was peripheral blood. The CDR3 sequence is CASRGRAGEQYF. The CDR3 DNA reads TGTGCCAGCAGGGGGCGAGCGGGGGAGCAGTACTTC.